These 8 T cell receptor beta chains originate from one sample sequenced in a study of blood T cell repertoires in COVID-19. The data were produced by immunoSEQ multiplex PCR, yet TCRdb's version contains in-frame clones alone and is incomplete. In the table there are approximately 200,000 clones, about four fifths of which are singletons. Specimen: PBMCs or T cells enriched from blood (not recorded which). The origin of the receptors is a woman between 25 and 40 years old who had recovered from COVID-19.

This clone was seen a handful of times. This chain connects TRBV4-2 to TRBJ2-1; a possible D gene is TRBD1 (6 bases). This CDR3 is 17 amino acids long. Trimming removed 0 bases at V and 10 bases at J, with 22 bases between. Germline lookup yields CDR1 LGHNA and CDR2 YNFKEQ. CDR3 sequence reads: CASSQDPGTHLGAEQFF. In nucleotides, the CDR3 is TGTGCCAGCAGCCAAGACCCGGGGACCCATCTGGGGGCCGAGCAGTTCTTC.

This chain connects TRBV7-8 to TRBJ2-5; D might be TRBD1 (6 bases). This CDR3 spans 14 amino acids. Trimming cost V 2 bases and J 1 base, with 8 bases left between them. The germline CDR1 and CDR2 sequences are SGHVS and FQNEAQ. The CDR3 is CASSLRGFQETQYF. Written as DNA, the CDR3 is TGTGCCAGCAGCTTAAGGGGGTTCCAAGAGACCCAGTACTTC.

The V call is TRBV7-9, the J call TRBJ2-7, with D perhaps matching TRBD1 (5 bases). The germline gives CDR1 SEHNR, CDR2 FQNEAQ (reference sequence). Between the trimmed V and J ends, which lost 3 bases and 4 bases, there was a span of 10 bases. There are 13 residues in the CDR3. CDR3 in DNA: TGTGCCAGCAGCTTCTGGTCAGGGTACGAGCAGTACTTC. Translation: CASSFWSGYEQYF.

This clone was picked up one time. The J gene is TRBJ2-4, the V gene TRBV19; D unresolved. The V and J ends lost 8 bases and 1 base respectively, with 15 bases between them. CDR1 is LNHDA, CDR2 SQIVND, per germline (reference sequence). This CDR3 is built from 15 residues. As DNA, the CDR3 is TGTGCCAGTGGTTTTCGGGTCGGGGCCAAAAACATTCAGTACTTC. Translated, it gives CASGFRVGAKNIQYF.

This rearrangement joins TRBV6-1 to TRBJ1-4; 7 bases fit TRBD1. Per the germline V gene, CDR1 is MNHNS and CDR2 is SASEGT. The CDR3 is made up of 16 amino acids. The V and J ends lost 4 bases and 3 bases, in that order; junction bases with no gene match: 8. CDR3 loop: CASSASGTAANEKLFF. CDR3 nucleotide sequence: TGTGCCAGCAGTGCCTCCGGGACAGCCGCTAATGAAAAACTGTTTTTT.

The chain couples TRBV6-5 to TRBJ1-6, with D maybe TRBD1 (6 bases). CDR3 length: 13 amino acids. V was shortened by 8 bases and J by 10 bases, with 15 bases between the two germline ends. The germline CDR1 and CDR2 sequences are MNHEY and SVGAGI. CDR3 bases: TGTGCCAGCGGGGGGGGCGCCGGGTCACCCCTCCACTTT. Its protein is CASGGGAGSPLHF.

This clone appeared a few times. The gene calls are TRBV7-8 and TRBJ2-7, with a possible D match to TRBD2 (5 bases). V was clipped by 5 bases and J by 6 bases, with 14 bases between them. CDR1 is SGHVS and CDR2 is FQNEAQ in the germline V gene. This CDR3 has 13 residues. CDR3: CASSREGWGEQYV. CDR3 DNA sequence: TGTGCCAGCAGCCGCGAGGGATGGGGCGAGCAGTACGTC.

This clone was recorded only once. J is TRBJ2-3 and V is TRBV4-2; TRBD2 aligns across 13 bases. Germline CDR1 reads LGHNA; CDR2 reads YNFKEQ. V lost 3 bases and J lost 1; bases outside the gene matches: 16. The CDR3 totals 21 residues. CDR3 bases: TGTGCCAGCAGCCAGTACTCCGGACTAGCGGGAGTCGGGGGGGGCACAGATACGCAGTATTTT. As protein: CASSQYSGLAGVGGGTDTQYF.